Listed below are T cell receptor beta chains from one sample, sequenced in a study of cytomegalovirus exposure and HLA in healthy donors. Libraries were prepared by immunoSEQ multiplex PCR; TCRdb keeps only in-frame clonotypes and omits some of them. The sample lists over 200,000 clones, almost 90% seen once, with under 0.45% in the top ten. Input material: PBMCs. All receptors come from a young woman in good health and CMV-seronegative. Both conserved end residues are trimmed from each CDR3. Fields, in order: V gene, J gene, CDR3 protein.

v_gene: TRBV29-1; j_gene: TRBJ1-1; CDR3aa: SVDGTGVVAEAF
v_gene: TRBV6-6; j_gene: TRBJ2-5; CDR3aa: ASTGTSIETQY
v_gene: TRBV5-1; j_gene: TRBJ2-6; CDR3aa: ASSLSSSGANVLT
v_gene: TRBV5-1; j_gene: TRBJ2-1; CDR3aa: ASSLAVSGGSPRVEQF
v_gene: TRBV4-3; j_gene: TRBJ2-3; CDR3aa: ASSQARDKEITDTQY
v_gene: TRBV5-6; j_gene: TRBJ2-6; CDR3aa: ASSHIQGAAGANVLT
v_gene: TRBV7-3; j_gene: TRBJ1-6; CDR3aa: ASSSGQRYNSPLH
v_gene: TRBV6-6; j_gene: TRBJ1-2; CDR3aa: ASRPRGQGSFGGYT
v_gene: TRBV12-5; j_gene: TRBJ1-1; CDR3aa: ASGCPIRQHTEAF
v_gene: TRBV6-1; j_gene: TRBJ1-5; CDR3aa: ASSDPGQGINQPQH
v_gene: TRBV6-5; j_gene: TRBJ2-7; CDR3aa: ASSYPLSYEQY
v_gene: TRBV28; j_gene: TRBJ1-5; CDR3aa: ASTPAPPGGQPQH
v_gene: TRBV25-1; j_gene: TRBJ2-5; CDR3aa: ASSEATGRETQY
v_gene: TRBV5-1; j_gene: TRBJ2-5; CDR3aa: ASSFFSDRAQY
v_gene: TRBV27; j_gene: TRBJ2-1; CDR3aa: ASLGDGGFDEQF
v_gene: TRBV7-3; j_gene: TRBJ2-2; CDR3aa: ASSPGTVNTGELF
v_gene: TRBV6-5; j_gene: TRBJ2-6; CDR3aa: ASSYSYSGANVLT
v_gene: TRBV4-1; j_gene: TRBJ1-4; CDR3aa: ASSQIMGAANEKLF
v_gene: TRBV7-3; j_gene: TRBJ2-1; CDR3aa: ASSVTSGGAGEQF
v_gene: TRBV11-2; j_gene: TRBJ2-3; CDR3aa: ASSLGAGPSTDTQY
v_gene: TRBV7-8; j_gene: TRBJ1-2; CDR3aa: ASRPHRISLEGYT
v_gene: TRBV4-3; j_gene: TRBJ2-7; CDR3aa: ASSQGQGADEQY
v_gene: TRBV19; j_gene: TRBJ2-7; CDR3aa: ASSNHRDRASYEQY
v_gene: TRBV30; j_gene: TRBJ1-5; CDR3aa: AWSVQEGQPQH
v_gene: TRBV7-8; j_gene: TRBJ2-7; CDR3aa: ASSPSVDYEQY
v_gene: TRBV27; j_gene: TRBJ1-5; CDR3aa: ASSLDRGGQPQH
v_gene: TRBV28; j_gene: TRBJ2-7; CDR3aa: ASSSGGLTYEQY
v_gene: TRBV18; j_gene: TRBJ1-5; CDR3aa: ASSPGERNQPQH
v_gene: TRBV14; j_gene: TRBJ2-7; CDR3aa: ASSQDLRSEQY
v_gene: TRBV10-3; j_gene: TRBJ1-2; CDR3aa: AISESAGLDGYT
v_gene: TRBV7-2; j_gene: TRBJ2-3; CDR3aa: ASSPSGTGGGTDTQY